This T cell receptor (beta chain) was found in a study of cytomegalovirus exposure and HLA in healthy donors. Whole-study findings and limits: According to a later analysis, most TCR beta chains associated with CMV appeared HLA-restricted. A later analysis reportedly identified an Asian-associated ancestry cluster as carrying fewer N-insertions than the roughly 700-donor mean.

This clone was found a few times. The antigen is undetermined. PCR involved 60 Vbeta and 13 Jbeta primers. Produced via immunoSEQ multiplex PCR; TCRdb's table is partial and in-frame only. The repertoire has fewer than 350,000 clones, around 90% of them found once; the top ten carry roughly 2.3%. The CDR3 contains 14 residues. CDR1 PRHDT and CDR2 FYEKMQ come from the germline V gene (reference sequence). V was shortened by 8 bases and J by 8 bases, with 21 bases between the two germline ends. This receptor was obtained from a woman younger than 30 in good health and CMV-seronegative. The chain has TRBV13 and TRBJ1-2; no clear D gene. What was sequenced was PBMCs. In nucleotides, the CDR3 is TGTGCCAGCGGATCAAGAGGACTAGGGAGAGGCTACACCTTC. It encodes CASGSRGLGRGYTF.